This paragraph reports one TCR beta chain. Its matching antigen is unknown. The data stem from a study of T cell responses to AZD1222 COVID-19 vaccine. Broader study findings: Only a handful of AZD1222 recipients, more than five in all, had baseline seropositivity. Unmutated variant regions reportedly attract nearly half of all spike-specific TCRs.

The table came from immunoSEQ multiplex PCR; TCRdb's copy has only in-frame clones and leaves some out. The sample lists approximately 110,000 clones, 88% occurring once. Trimming removed 6 bases from V and 2 bases from J; junction bases left unmatched: 12. The CDR3 loop spans 17 amino acids. Germline V gives CDR1 MNHNY, CDR2 SVGAGI (reference sequence). This sample comprised peripheral blood, obtained on day 0 of AZD1222 vaccination. The sequence was collected from an adult in good health. This chain joins TRBV6-6 and TRBJ2-7; TRBD1 matches 11 bases. For the CDR3, the DNA is TGTGCCAGCAGCCGACGGACACCGGGACAGGGGGCCTACGAGCAGTACTTC. Translating gives CASSRRTPGQGAYEQYF.